This note documents a single T cell receptor beta chain sequence. The antigen this receptor binds is unknown. Base qualities are not recorded, but no much larger clone differs from it by a single base. Participants in the prospective study were enrolled through a virtual design, were aged roughly 18 to 95 years, and lived in roughly 24 United States geographic areas. In the prospective study, participants were assigned to cohorts based on the clinical history participants reported in a screening survey and a study questionnaire. In the prospective study, whole blood, serum and a nasopharyngeal or oropharyngeal swab were collected from each participant by mobile phlebotomists. Additional blood draws and questionnaires over a roughly two-month period could optionally be provided by prospective study participants. Blood samples from the prospective study were shipped frozen or at room temperature prior to DNA extraction.

The data were obtained in a study of blood T cell repertoires in COVID-19 (dated by TCRdb to 2018 to 2020). Background for the entire study: Collaborator samples came from the United States, Italy and Spain and covered acute and convalescent phases of COVID-19. The repertoires were made available in a free public database intended to serve as a resource for research on the immune response to SARS-CoV-2. The samples were drawn from the first 160 participants of the ongoing ImmuneRACE study and from 1,254 subjects provided by 6 global collaborators. The prospective study material was composed of cDNA or gDNA derived from T cells, B-cell-depleted T cells, or PBMCs. The dataset comprised deeply sampled blood TCRbeta repertoires from subjects exposed to, actively infected with, or recovered from COVID-19. A de-identified subject ID, COVID-19 status, age in years and sex were almost always included in the sample metadata. Where HLA class I and class II types were available, the types were taken from metadata supplied by the sample provider, not from assay-based typing. Broad study findings and their caveats: How much clinical and demographic metadata was included differed by source and by participant, and the metadata was provided uncurated.

Trimming at the junction amounts to 6 bases on V and 4 bases on J, and the germline ends lie 9 bases apart. The germline V gene yields KGHSY for CDR1 and FQNENV for CDR2. The CDR3 sequence holds 12 residues, the cysteine and phenylalanine included. The read is trimmed to its CDR3 DNA, 36 bases read in frame from base 1. TCRbeta CDR3 regions were amplified from genomic DNA using the immunoSEQ Assay, a bias-controlled multiplex PCR. The authors processed their data as follows. The number of nucleated cells in each sample was estimated from the amplification of reference gene primers within the assay. To quantify the absolute abundance of each unique TCRbeta CDR3 rearrangement, sequence reads were collapsed and filtered. For each sample, productive Simpson clonality was calculated by taking the square root of Simpson's diversity index across productive rearrangements. The table was pulled from immuneACCESS by TCRdb, which kept in-frame rearrangements only. Such tables lose some clones; where checked, under half of the loss comes from unresolved V genes, and the rest has no known cause. For V, J and clone size, that table is used; D and trimming come from the DNA. Across this sample there are some 270,000 clones, with approximately 85% seen only once. About 9.3% of the sample goes to the ten largest clones.

The sequenced sample consisted of PBMCs or T cells enriched from blood (not recorded which). The TCR sequence derives from a woman in her 50s with acute COVID-19. The V gene is TRBV16 and the J gene is TRBJ1-1, with the D gene uncertain. In nucleotide form, the sequence is TGTGCCAGCAGTCCATCGGGCACTGAAGCTTTCTTT. Its translation reads: CASSPSGTEAFF.